This entry describes one T cell receptor beta chain. These data come from a study of blood T cell repertoires in COVID-19. Overall study: Whether acute or convalescent, the COVID-19 samples came from the United States, Italy and Spain.

Seattle participants joined during active infection and were tracked over time. As originally analysed: Reference gene primer amplification in the assay estimated nucleated cell counts. Assay: immunoSEQ multiplex PCR; the TCRdb copy retains only in-frame clones and omits some. V and J calls and clone size are as listed in that table; D and trimming were resolved from the DNA. This sample has fewer than 200,000 clones, with approximately 91% found just once. CDR1 and CDR2 (germline): MNHEY, SMNVEV (reference sequence). The germline V and J ends were trimmed by 4 bases and 8 bases, with 15 bases remaining between them. The CDR3 is 14 amino acids.

Sequencing was performed on peripheral blood. This receptor was taken from a man aged 18 to 35 with COVID-19, enrolled during active disease. This sequence joins TRBV27 and TRBJ2-1, with a possible D match to TRBD2 (5 bases). The CDR3 DNA follows: TGTGCCAGCAGTTCCCCCTCCAGCGGTTATGAGCAGTTCTTC. Its translation: CASSSPSSGYEQFF.